These 15 T cell receptor beta chains came from one sample sequenced in a study of blood T cell repertoires in COVID-19. This table comes from immunoSEQ multiplex PCR, and its TCRdb copy is limited to in-frame clones, with some not included. The table records about 150,000 clones, roughly 88% of them present only once. The sample taken for sequencing was PBMCs or T cells enriched from blood (not recorded which). These receptors were collected from an older man who had been exposed to COVID-19.

The chain combines TRBV3-1 (or the pseudogene TRBV3-2) with TRBJ2-1; D gene unclear. The CDR3 loop spans 16 amino acids. The V gene's germline CDR1 is LGHDT and CDR2 YNNKEL (reference sequence). Trimming removed 1 base from V and 6 bases from J, with 16 bases in between. The CDR3 spells CASSQVESGAGNEQFF. The CDR3 DNA follows: TGTGCCAGCAGCCAAGTTGAGTCAGGCGCTGGCAATGAGCAGTTCTTC.

This clone was counted between two and nine times. The rearrangement links TRBV19 to TRBJ1-3; D is perhaps TRBD1 (5 bases). CDR1 is LNHDA and CDR2 is SQIVND in the germline V gene (reference sequence). The CDR3 runs to 15 residues. V was clipped by 6 bases and J by 3 bases, with 15 bases between them. The CDR3 region has the DNA TGTGCCAGTAGCATAACAGGAGTAGTTGGAAACACCATATATTTT. It is translated as CASSITGVVGNTIYF.

This chain uses TRBV11-2 with TRBJ2-3, with TRBD2 matching 11 bases. With 5 bases clipped from V and 4 bases from J, the junction kept 8 bases outside the gene matches. Germline lookup yields CDR1 SGHAT and CDR2 FQNNGV. The CDR3 totals 16 residues. The CDR3 bases are TGTGCCAGCAGCCCAATAGCGGGAGGGCCTCCAGATACGCAGTATTTT. Its protein product is CASSPIAGGPPDTQYF.

The chain combines TRBV4-3 with TRBJ1-2, with 9 bases fitting TRBD1. Trimming took 0 bases from V and 6 from J; bases not matched to a gene: 8. The CDR3 covers 16 residues. Germline V gene lookup returns CDR1 LGHNA and CDR2 YSLEER. Here the CDR3 reads CASSQDRRGQGDGYTF. The CDR3 DNA sequence: TGCGCCAGCAGCCAAGATCGGAGGGGACAGGGCGATGGCTACACCTTC.

This sequence joins TRBV19 and TRBJ1-1; TRBD1 agrees at 7 bases. CDR1 is LNHDA and CDR2 is SQIVND in the germline V gene (reference sequence). The trim removed 7 bases at V and 1 base at J, leaving 3 bases unmatched. This CDR3 has 13 amino acids. This CDR3 is CASTRDRNTEAFF. The CDR3 bases are TGTGCCAGTACCAGGGACAGGAACACTGAAGCTTTCTTT.

The rearrangement uses TRBV6-1 and TRBJ2-7; 10 bases agree with TRBD1. CDR1 and CDR2 (germline): MNHNS, SASEGT. This CDR3 spans 16 amino acids. The trim removed 3 bases at V and 5 bases at J, leaving 10 bases unmatched. Written as DNA, the CDR3 is TGTGCCAGCAGTGAGCTCGGGGGACAGGGGTTCGACGAGCAGTACTTC. It specifies CASSELGGQGFDEQYF.

This clone turned up a few times. DNA of the CDR3: TGTGCCAGCAGTGAAGGGAAGCAGCTGAGGATCTATGGCTACACCTTC. Translation: CASSEGKQLRIYGYTF. J is TRBJ1-2 and V is TRBV2; D remains ambiguous. V lost 1 base to trimming and J lost 4 bases, with 16 bases between them. This CDR3 has 16 amino acids. Looked up from germline, CDR1 is SNHLY and CDR2 is FYNNEI.

Here the CDR3 DNA reads TGTGCCTGGAGTGTAGAAATTGGGCCGAGCTCCTACAATGAGCAGTTCTTC. It translates to CAWSVEIGPSSYNEQFF. The chain recombines TRBV30 with TRBJ2-1; D gene unclear. V lost 0 bases and J 0 bases, leaving 15 bases between the germline ends. CDR1 is GTSNPN and CDR2 is SVGIG in the germline V gene (reference sequence). The CDR3 totals 17 residues.

The sample holds one count of this clone. The gene calls are TRBV27 and TRBJ1-1; TRBD1 agrees at 9 bases. Germline lookup yields CDR1 MNHEY and CDR2 SMNVEV (reference sequence). V lost 8 bases, J lost 1 base, and 11 bases stayed unmatched. This CDR3 is 16 amino acids long. The CDR3 region has the DNA TGTGCCAGCGGAATGGGACAGGGTGGAGGGAACACTGAAGCTTTCTTT. Protein: CASGMGQGGGNTEAFF.

This clone was observed a handful of times. This chain uses TRBV19 with TRBJ2-7; 7 bases fit TRBD1. This CDR3 region has 14 residues. Germline values: CDR1 LNHDA, CDR2 SQIVND (reference sequence). V was pared by 7 bases and J by 5 bases, with 11 bases of the junction left unmatched. The CDR3: CASTPKGAGDEQYF. The CDR3 region has the DNA TGTGCCAGTACCCCGAAGGGGGCTGGGGACGAGCAGTACTTC.

The rearrangement joins TRBV30 to TRBJ1-4; 9 positions agree with TRBD1. CDR1 and CDR2 (germline): GTSNPN, SVGIG (reference sequence). CDR3 length equals 14 residues. After removal of 5 bases from V and 4 bases from J, the junction contained 5 bases not matched to a gene. The CDR3 region is CAWSRTGVNEKLFF. CDR3 coding DNA: TGTGCCTGGTCCCGGACAGGGGTTAATGAAAAACTGTTTTTT. Based on the CDR3 plus reference TRBV30 and TRBJ1-4, the full variable domain is SQTIHQWPATLVQPVGSPLSLECTVEGTSNPNLYWYRQAAGRGLQLLFYSVGIGQISSEVPQNLSASRPQDRQFILSSKKLLLSDSGFYLCAWSRTGVNEKLFFGSGTQLSVL.

The V call is TRBV5-5, the J call TRBJ1-3; TRBD1 aligns across 9 bases. Trimming took 4 bases from V and 0 from J; bases not matched to a gene: 2. Germline CDR1 SGHKS, CDR2 YYEKEE (reference sequence). This CDR3 spans 15 amino acids. The CDR3 reads CASSPGQGSGNTIYF. DNA of the CDR3: TGTGCCAGCAGCCCGGGACAGGGCTCTGGAAACACCATATATTTT.

The chain carries TRBV4-3 and TRBJ1-3; no clear D. Between the trimmed V and J ends, which lost 3 bases and 7 bases, there was a span of 7 bases. CDR3 length equals 12 residues. Per germline, CDR1 LGHNA and CDR2 YSLEER. The CDR3: CASSHRGNTIYF. In nucleotides, the CDR3 is TGCGCCAGCAGCCACCGGGGTAACACCATATATTTT.

V usage is TRBV30 and J usage is TRBJ2-7, with D perhaps matching TRBD2 (6 bases). The CDR3 has 13 amino acids. The germline V gene encodes CDR1 GTSNPN and CDR2 SVGIG (reference sequence). V was cut by 3 bases and J by 8 bases, with 17 bases left in between. This CDR3 is CAWRGRLDGKQYF. The CDR3 coding sequence is TGTGCCTGGAGGGGCCGACTAGACGGGAAGCAGTACTTC.

V is TRBV5-1 and J is TRBJ2-1, with D possibly TRBD2 on 5 matching bases. From germline, CDR1 is SGHRS and CDR2 YFSETQ. The V end lost 0 bases, the J end lost 6 bases, and 7 bases lay between the germline ends. This CDR3 is built from 13 residues. The CDR3: CASSLGGSNEQFF. The CDR3 DNA sequence: TGCGCCAGCAGCTTGGGAGGGAGCAATGAGCAGTTCTTC.